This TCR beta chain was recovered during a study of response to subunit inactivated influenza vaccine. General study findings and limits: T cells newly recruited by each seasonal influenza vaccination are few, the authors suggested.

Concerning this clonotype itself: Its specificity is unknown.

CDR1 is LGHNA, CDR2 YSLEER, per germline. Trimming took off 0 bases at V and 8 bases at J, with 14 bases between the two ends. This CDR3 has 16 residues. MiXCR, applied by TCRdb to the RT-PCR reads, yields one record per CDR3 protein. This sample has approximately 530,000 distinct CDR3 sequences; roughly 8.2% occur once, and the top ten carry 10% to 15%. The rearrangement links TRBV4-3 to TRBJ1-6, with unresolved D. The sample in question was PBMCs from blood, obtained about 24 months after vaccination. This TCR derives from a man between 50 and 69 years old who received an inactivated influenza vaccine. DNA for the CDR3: TGCGCCAGCAGCCAAGAGTTTCCATCGGAACATTCACCCCTCCACTTT. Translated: CASSQEFPSEHSPLHF.